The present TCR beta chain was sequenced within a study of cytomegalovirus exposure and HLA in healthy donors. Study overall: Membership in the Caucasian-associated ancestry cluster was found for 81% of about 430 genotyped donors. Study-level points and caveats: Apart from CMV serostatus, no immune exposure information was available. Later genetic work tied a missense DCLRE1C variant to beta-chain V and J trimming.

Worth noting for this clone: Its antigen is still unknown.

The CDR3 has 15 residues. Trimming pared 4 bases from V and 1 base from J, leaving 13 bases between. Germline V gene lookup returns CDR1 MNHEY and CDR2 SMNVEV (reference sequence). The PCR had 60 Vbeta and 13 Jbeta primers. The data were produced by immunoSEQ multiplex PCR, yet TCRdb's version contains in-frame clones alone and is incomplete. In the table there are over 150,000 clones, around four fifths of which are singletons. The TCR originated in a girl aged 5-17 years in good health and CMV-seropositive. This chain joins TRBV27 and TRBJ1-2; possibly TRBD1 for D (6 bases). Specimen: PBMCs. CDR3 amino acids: CASSSDRKRNYGYTF. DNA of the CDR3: TGTGCCAGCAGTTCAGACAGGAAACGTAACTATGGCTACACCTTC.